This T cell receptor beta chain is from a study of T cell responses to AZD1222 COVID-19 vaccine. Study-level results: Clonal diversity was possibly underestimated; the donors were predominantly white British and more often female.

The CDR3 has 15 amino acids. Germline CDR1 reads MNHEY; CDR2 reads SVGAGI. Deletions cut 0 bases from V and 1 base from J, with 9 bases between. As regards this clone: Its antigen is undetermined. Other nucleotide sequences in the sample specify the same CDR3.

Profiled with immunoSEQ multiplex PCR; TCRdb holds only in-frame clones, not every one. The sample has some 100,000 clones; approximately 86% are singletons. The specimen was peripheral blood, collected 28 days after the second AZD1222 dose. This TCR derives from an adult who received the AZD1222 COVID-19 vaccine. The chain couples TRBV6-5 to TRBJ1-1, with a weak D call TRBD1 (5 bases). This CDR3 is CASSYSSRGNTEAFF. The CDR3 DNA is TGTGCCAGCAGTTACTCGAGTAGGGGGAACACTGAAGCTTTCTTT.